These T cell receptor beta chains were read from a single sample in a study of blood T cell repertoires in COVID-19. Sequenced by immunoSEQ multiplex PCR; TCRdb stores in-frame clones only, minus some. The table lists 200,000 to 250,000 clones, 92% of them singletons, with about 0.8% in the top ten. Sequenced input: peripheral blood. The receptors stem from a man between 60 and 75 years old with COVID-19, enrolled during active disease. Both conserved end residues are part of each CDR3. The D gene is left open where the match is weak. The size of a clone is reported for some rows only, either as once, few or many, or as a class for expanded clones.

d_call: TRBD2; v_call: TRBV5-4; clone_size: few; j_call: TRBJ2-1; cdr3_aa: CASSLRLAADEQFF; cdr3_nt: TGTGCCAGCAGCCTGCGACTAGCAGCAGATGAGCAGTTCTTC
d_call: TRBD1; v_call: TRBV14; clone_size: .; j_call: TRBJ1-2; cdr3_aa: CASSHVVGVQGANGYTF; cdr3_nt: TGTGCCAGCAGCCATGTCGTGGGTGTCCAGGGGGCGAATGGCTACACCTTC
d_call: TRBD2; v_call: TRBV18; clone_size: .; j_call: TRBJ2-3; cdr3_aa: CASSPAGLAGDTQYF; cdr3_nt: TGTGCCAGCTCACCAGCGGGACTAGCGGGAGATACGCAGTATTTT
d_call: .; v_call: TRBV9; clone_size: .; j_call: TRBJ2-1; cdr3_aa: CASSVEGPGGWNEQFF; cdr3_nt: TGTGCCAGCAGCGTAGAGGGCCCCGGGGGTTGGAATGAGCAGTTCTTC
d_call: TRBD1; v_call: TRBV7-9; clone_size: .; j_call: TRBJ1-4; cdr3_aa: CASSLGQGLGEKLFF; cdr3_nt: TGTGCCAGCAGCTTGGGACAGGGATTGGGTGAAAAACTGTTTTTT
d_call: .; v_call: TRBV6-2/TRBV6-3; clone_size: .; j_call: TRBJ2-5; cdr3_aa: CASSYSLKQAMETQYF; cdr3_nt: TGTGCCAGCAGTTACTCCCTCAAACAGGCCATGGAGACCCAGTACTTC
d_call: TRBD1; v_call: TRBV6-5; clone_size: few; j_call: TRBJ1-2; cdr3_aa: CASSPDRGGNYGYTF; cdr3_nt: TGTGCCAGCAGTCCCGACAGGGGAGGAAACTATGGCTACACCTTC
d_call: TRBD1; v_call: TRBV6-5; clone_size: .; j_call: TRBJ1-2; cdr3_aa: CASSRTGTGGYGYTF; cdr3_nt: TGTGCCAGCAGTCGTACCGGGACAGGGGGATATGGCTACACCTTC
d_call: TRBD2; v_call: TRBV5-1; clone_size: .; j_call: TRBJ2-3; cdr3_aa: CASSRLAVTDTQYF; cdr3_nt: TGCGCCAGCAGCCGTCTAGCGGTAACAGATACGCAGTATTTT
d_call: .; v_call: TRBV28; clone_size: few; j_call: TRBJ2-7; cdr3_aa: CASTPTASYEQYF; cdr3_nt: TGTGCCAGCACCCCGACAGCCTCCTACGAGCAGTACTTC
d_call: .; v_call: TRBV2; clone_size: .; j_call: TRBJ1-2; cdr3_aa: CASSGGRGYGGYTF; cdr3_nt: TGTGCCAGCAGTGGAGGACGGGGGTATGGTGGCTACACCTTC
d_call: .; v_call: TRBV11-2; clone_size: .; j_call: TRBJ2-2; cdr3_aa: CASSTRVGENGELFF; cdr3_nt: TGTGCCAGCAGCACTCGGGTGGGAGAGAACGGGGAGCTGTTTTTT
d_call: TRBD1; v_call: TRBV7-3; clone_size: .; j_call: TRBJ1-1; cdr3_aa: CASSPGTGYTEAFF; cdr3_nt: TGTGCCAGCAGCCCAGGGACAGGATACACTGAAGCTTTCTTT
d_call: TRBD1; v_call: TRBV2; clone_size: .; j_call: TRBJ1-1; cdr3_aa: CARRQGHTEAFF; cdr3_nt: TGTGCCAGGCGACAGGGTCACACTGAAGCTTTCTTT
d_call: .; v_call: TRBV25-1; clone_size: .; j_call: TRBJ2-7; cdr3_aa: CASSRQEFSYEQYF; cdr3_nt: TGTGCCAGCTCCAGACAGGAATTCTCCTACGAGCAGTACTTC
d_call: .; v_call: TRBV3-1/TRBV3-2; clone_size: .; j_call: TRBJ1-2; cdr3_aa: CASSQESLPYGYTF; cdr3_nt: TGTGCCAGCAGCCAAGAAAGCCTCCCCTATGGCTACACCTTC
d_call: TRBD1; v_call: TRBV12-5; clone_size: .; j_call: TRBJ2-5; cdr3_aa: CASGLLLYGTGMETQYF; cdr3_nt: TGTGCTAGTGGTTTGTTATTGTACGGGACAGGGATGGAGACCCAGTACTTC
d_call: .; v_call: TRBV29-1; clone_size: .; j_call: TRBJ1-1; cdr3_aa: CSVFVSGGGAFF; cdr3_nt: TGCAGCGTTTTCGTAAGTGGGGGGGGAGCTTTCTTT
d_call: TRBD1; v_call: TRBV5-1; clone_size: .; j_call: TRBJ1-3; cdr3_aa: CASSRGTGENTIYF; cdr3_nt: TGCGCCAGCAGCCGTGGGACAGGGGAAAACACCATATATTTT
d_call: TRBD2; v_call: TRBV11-2; clone_size: .; j_call: TRBJ2-1; cdr3_aa: CASSLIPAGGLYNEQFF; cdr3_nt: TGTGCCAGCAGCTTAATCCCAGCGGGAGGCCTATACAATGAGCAGTTCTTC
d_call: TRBD2; v_call: TRBV4-2; clone_size: .; j_call: TRBJ2-1; cdr3_aa: CASSPSGKNNEQFF; cdr3_nt: TGTGCCAGCAGCCCTAGCGGGAAGAACAATGAGCAGTTCTTC
d_call: .; v_call: TRBV24-1; clone_size: .; j_call: TRBJ1-5; cdr3_aa: CATSDVSGGRQPQHF; cdr3_nt: TGTGCCACCAGTGATGTCTCGGGGGGCCGGCAGCCCCAGCATTTT
d_call: TRBD2; v_call: TRBV4-3; clone_size: once; j_call: TRBJ2-1; cdr3_aa: CASSHLAGAYNEQFF; cdr3_nt: TGCGCCAGCAGCCACCTAGCGGGGGCTTACAATGAGCAGTTCTTC
d_call: .; v_call: TRBV9; clone_size: .; j_call: TRBJ1-4; cdr3_aa: CASSVGRGSLVATNEKLFF; cdr3_nt: TGTGCCAGCAGCGTAGGTCGGGGAAGTTTGGTCGCAACTAATGAAAAACTGTTTTTT
d_call: .; v_call: TRBV28; clone_size: .; j_call: TRBJ1-5; cdr3_aa: CAIAGGNQPQHF; cdr3_nt: TGTGCCATTGCAGGTGGCAATCAGCCCCAGCATTTT
d_call: TRBD1; v_call: TRBV20-1; clone_size: .; j_call: TRBJ2-7; cdr3_aa: CSASGAGTGGGEQYF; cdr3_nt: TGCAGTGCTAGTGGTGCCGGGACAGGGGGCGGCGAGCAGTACTTC
d_call: .; v_call: TRBV29-1; clone_size: once; j_call: TRBJ2-1; cdr3_aa: CSVEGQANNEQFF; cdr3_nt: TGCAGCGTTGAAGGACAGGCGAACAATGAGCAGTTCTTC
d_call: .; v_call: TRBV18; clone_size: .; j_call: TRBJ2-5; cdr3_aa: CASSPQLGETQYF; cdr3_nt: TGTGCCAGCTCACCACAACTAGGAGAGACCCAGTACTTC
d_call: TRBD2; v_call: TRBV28; clone_size: .; j_call: TRBJ2-7; cdr3_aa: CASSSAGLSYEQYF; cdr3_nt: TGTGCCAGCAGTTCAGCGGGACTTTCCTACGAGCAGTACTTC
d_call: .; v_call: TRBV29-1; clone_size: .; j_call: TRBJ1-5; cdr3_aa: CSVGDGGGQPQHF; cdr3_nt: TGCAGCGTTGGGGACGGCGGAGGGCAGCCCCAGCATTTT
d_call: .; v_call: TRBV30; clone_size: .; j_call: TRBJ1-1; cdr3_aa: CAWSPPLGEAFF; cdr3_nt: TGTGCCTGGAGTCCCCCGCTCGGTGAAGCTTTCTTT
d_call: .; v_call: TRBV28; clone_size: once; j_call: TRBJ1-1; cdr3_aa: CASSLLGNTEAFF; cdr3_nt: TGTGCCAGCAGTTTGCTAGGGAACACTGAAGCTTTCTTT
d_call: TRBD2; v_call: TRBV30; clone_size: .; j_call: TRBJ2-5; cdr3_aa: CAWSRPGGGKETQYF; cdr3_nt: TGTGCCTGGAGTCGTCCTGGGGGGGGGAAAGAGACCCAGTACTTC
d_call: TRBD2; v_call: TRBV25-1; clone_size: .; j_call: TRBJ2-2; cdr3_aa: CASSPGLAGTSDTGELFF; cdr3_nt: TGTGCCAGCAGTCCCGGACTAGCGGGAACGTCGGACACCGGGGAGCTGTTTTTT
d_call: .; v_call: TRBV19; clone_size: .; j_call: TRBJ1-2; cdr3_aa: CASRERAGGYTF; cdr3_nt: TGTGCCAGTAGAGAGAGGGCGGGTGGCTACACCTTC